Below are 30 T cell receptor beta chains sequenced from a single sample in a study of T cells in Graves' hyperthyroidism and ophthalmopathy. Authors of the study amplified TCR beta CDR3 regions from RNA transcripts. HTBI primers drove first-round RT-PCR of the TCR CDR3. TCRdb ran MiXCR on the multiplex PCR reads and lists one entry per CDR3 protein. The table lists about 600,000 distinct CDR3 sequences, approximately 14% of them singletons, with roughly 7.1% in the top ten. Specimen: blood. Every receptor here comes from a woman between 18 and 30 years old with Graves' ophthalmopathy.

This clonotype was counted at least ten times. The V gene is TRBV2, the J gene TRBJ2-1; 15 bases are a match to TRBD2. After removal of 6 bases from V and 3 bases from J, the junction contained 3 bases not matched to a gene. The CDR3 is 16 amino acids. Germline CDR1 is SNHLY and CDR2 is FYNNEI. The chain's CDR3 is CASRGLAGGRYNEQFF. CDR3 DNA sequence: TGTGCCAGCAGGGGACTAGCGGGAGGTCGCTACAATGAGCAGTTCTTC.

In its sample, this clonotype was seen a few times. V and J are TRBV4-1 and TRBJ2-1, with TRBD2 matching over 7 bases. Germline V gene data show CDR1 as MGHRA and CDR2 as YSYEKL. CDR3 size: 15 residues. Trimming took 4 bases from V and 4 from J; bases not matched to a gene: 7. Here the CDR3 DNA reads TGCGCCAGCAGCCCATACAGCGGGGTTTACAATGAGCAGTTCTTC. Translation: CASSPYSGVYNEQFF.

This clonotype appeared many times. The V and J genes are TRBV24-1 and TRBJ1-1; maybe TRBD1 (5 bases). V lost 6 bases, J lost 4 bases, and 17 bases lay in between. Germline V CDR1 and CDR2: KGHDR, SFDVKD. The CDR3 totals 15 residues. The CDR3 protein is CATSSWGEGGTEAFF. In DNA form, the CDR3 reads TGTGCCACCAGTTCCTGGGGGGAGGGCGGCACTGAAGCTTTCTTT.

The rearrangement uses TRBV30 and TRBJ2-3; 13 nucleotides match TRBD2. V lost 5 bases to trimming and J lost 6 bases; unmatched junction nucleotides: 8. CDR1 and CDR2 (germline): GTSNPN, SVGIG (reference sequence). This CDR3 is built from 15 residues. The CDR3 nucleotides are TGTGCCTGGGGTACGGGGACTAGCGGGATTGATACGCAGTATTTT. This gives the protein CAWGTGTSGIDTQYF.

This clonotype appeared many times. Here the CDR3 reads CASSQGWAGGSYNEQFF. The CDR3 DNA is TGTGCCAGCAGCCAAGGATGGGCCGGTGGCTCCTACAATGAGCAGTTCTTC. V is TRBV3-1 and J is TRBJ2-1; D uncertain. The V end was cut by 1 base, the J end by 0 bases, with 13 bases between. The CDR3 spans 17 residues. Germline V gene lookup returns CDR1 LGHDT and CDR2 YNNKEL (reference sequence).

This clonotype was observed a handful of times. The CDR3 sequence: CASSPRVAVYEQYF. CDR3 sequence (DNA): TGTGCCAGCTCACCGAGGGTAGCGGTGTACGAGCAGTACTTC. The V and J genes are TRBV18 and TRBJ2-7, with TRBD2 as a possible D gene (6 bases). Trimming removed 3 bases at V and 4 bases at J, with 13 bases between. Germline V gives CDR1 KGHSH, CDR2 LQKENI. This CDR3 comprises 14 residues.

This clonotype came up many times. The chain links TRBV11-2 to TRBJ2-3; 9 bases match TRBD2. CDR3 length: 15 amino acids. The V gene's germline CDR1 is SGHAT and CDR2 FQNNGV. V shed 6 bases, J shed 6 bases, and the junction held 10 bases outside the gene matches. Here the CDR3 reads CASRLIAGVGDTQYF. Here the CDR3 DNA reads TGTGCCAGCAGACTCATAGCGGGAGTGGGGGATACGCAGTATTTT.

This clonotype was observed a handful of times. This chain uses TRBV28 with TRBJ1-1, with TRBD1 identical over 8 bases. V lost 6 bases, J lost 1 base, and 10 bases stayed unmatched. This CDR3 is 16 amino acids long. Per germline, CDR1 MDHEN and CDR2 SYDVKM. This CDR3 is CASSLTPQGANTEAFF. As DNA, the CDR3 is TGTGCCAGCAGCTTGACCCCTCAGGGGGCGAACACTGAAGCTTTCTTT.

This clonotype was seen at least ten times. This chain connects TRBV6-2 or TRBV6-3 to TRBJ2-2; 8 bases fit TRBD1. The V segment lost 2 bases and the J segment 0 bases; nucleotides outside the gene matches: 5. This CDR3 is built from 17 residues. Germline values: CDR1 MNHEY, CDR2 SVGEGT. CDR3 region: CASSYVPGQANTGELFF. The CDR3 DNA is TGTGCCAGCAGTTACGTCCCGGGACAGGCGAACACCGGGGAGCTGTTTTTT.

This clonotype was counted many times. This chain joins TRBV9 and TRBJ2-3; D may match TRBD1 or TRBD2 (5 bases each). The germline V and J ends were trimmed by 2 bases and 5 bases, with 12 bases remaining between them. This CDR3 contains 14 residues. The V gene's germline CDR1 is SGDLS and CDR2 YYNGEE. CDR3 bases: TGTGCCAGCAGCGTTTGGGGGTCGGGAGATACGCAGTATTTT. Amino acids: CASSVWGSGDTQYF. Complete variable domain (other parts from reference TRBV9 and TRBJ2-3): DSGVTQTPKHLITATGQRVTLRCSPRSGDLSVYWYQQSLDQGLQFLIQYYNGEERAKGNILERFSAQQFPDLHSELNLSSLELGDSALYFCASSVWGSGDTQYFGPGTRLTVL.

This clonotype appeared a few times. A read error is possible here, since a much larger clone lies one base away. The conserved phenylalanine or tryptophan is not found at the CDR3 terminus, so this likely reflects a read error. This rearrangement joins TRBV28 to TRBJ2-7; 12 nucleotides line up with TRBD2. V trimming: 2 bases; J trimming: 7 bases; junction bases outside the gene matches: 12. The CDR3 runs 17 residues. CDR1 and CDR2 from the germline V gene are MDHEN and SYDVKM. The CDR3 DNA reads TGTGCCAGCAGTTTAAGACTAGCGGGAGAACGCCCTAGGGAGCAGTACCTC. It yields the protein CASSLRLAGERPREQYL.

At least ten counts were recorded for this clonotype. The chain employs TRBV12-3 or TRBV12-4 and TRBJ2-7; 11 bases fit TRBD2. J lost 3 bases, V lost 5 bases, and 18 bases had no gene match. The CDR3 contains 19 residues. The CDR3 DNA reads TGTGCCAGCAGTCCATCGCCGGGACTAGCGGCCGGGACACTCTACGAGCAGTACTTC. Translation: CASSPSPGLAAGTLYEQYF.

This chain links TRBV19 with TRBJ2-3; TRBD2 matches at 10 bases. The CDR3 contains 18 residues. Germline V lookup: CDR1 LNHDA, CDR2 SQIVND (reference sequence). The V segment lost 5 bases and the J segment 5 bases; nucleotides outside the gene matches: 16. The CDR3 bases are TGTGCCAGTAGTTCATGGGGGGGACTAGCGTCCCGCAGAGATACGCAGTATTTT. Its translation: CASSSWGGLASRRDTQYF.

This clonotype was seen repeatedly, ten times or more. The chain links TRBV2 to TRBJ1-4, with no clear D. Germline assignment: CDR1 SNHLY and CDR2 FYNNEI. Trimming took 7 bases from V and 1 from J, leaving 7 bases between them. The CDR3 consists of 13 residues. This chain's CDR3 is CASMDGTNEKLFF. The CDR3 DNA sequence: TGTGCCAGCATGGACGGAACTAATGAAAAACTGTTTTTT.

V usage is TRBV11-3 and J usage is TRBJ1-6; perhaps TRBD1 as D (5 bases). Germline V gives CDR1 SGHNT, CDR2 YENEEA. The CDR3 runs to 15 residues. Trimming left V 4 bases short and J 9 bases short, with 16 bases between. The CDR3 protein is CASSSTGVRGSPLHF. The CDR3 nucleotides read TGTGCCAGCAGCTCTACGGGGGTGCGGGGTTCACCCCTCCACTTT.

This clonotype was observed a handful of times. V and J are TRBV28 and TRBJ1-3; D not resolved. This CDR3 region has 15 residues. Germline CDR1 and CDR2: MDHEN and SYDVKM. The V and J ends lost 2 bases and 0 bases respectively, with 8 bases between them. The CDR3 loop is CASSLPQFSGNTIYF. CDR3 sequence (DNA): TGTGCCAGCAGTTTACCTCAGTTCTCTGGAAACACCATATATTTT.

The V gene is TRBV9, the J gene TRBJ2-3, with D possibly being TRBD2 (6 bases). This CDR3 region has 16 residues. The V end was cut by 5 bases, the J end by 0 bases, with 16 bases between. Per the germline V gene, CDR1 is SGDLS and CDR2 is YYNGEE. The CDR3 loop is CASRLARECSTDTQYF. The CDR3 coding sequence is TGTGCCAGCAGACTAGCCAGGGAATGTAGCACAGATACGCAGTATTTT.

In the case of this clonotype: Since a much larger clone is just one base distant, this may be a read error. The chain has TRBV28 and TRBJ1-3; D unresolved. There are 13 residues in the CDR3. V lost 5 bases to trimming and J lost 6 bases, with 11 bases between them. Germline CDR1 reads MDHEN; CDR2 reads SYDVKM. CDR3 residues: CASSLGSQNTIYF. The CDR3, as DNA: TGTGCCAGCAGTCTTGGGAGCCAAAACACCATATATTTT. The whole variable domain, remainder taken from reference TRBV28 and TRBJ1-3, is DVKVTQSSRYLVKRTGEKVFLECVQDMDHENMFWYRQDPGLGLRLIYFSYDVKMKEKGDIPEGYSVSREKKERFSLILESASTNQTSMYLCASSLGSQNTIYFGEGSWLTVV.

In its sample, this clonotype was seen many times. The chain couples TRBV2 to TRBJ2-1; no firm D call. CDR1 SNHLY and CDR2 FYNNEI come from the germline V gene. V shed 1 base and J shed 0 bases, with 10 bases lying between them. This CDR3 comprises 16 residues. The CDR3 DNA sequence: TGTGCCAGCAGTGAAGGCGGATTGAGCTCCTACAATGAGCAGTTCTTC. Amino acids: CASSEGGLSSYNEQFF.

This clonotype occurred many times. The chain has TRBV15 and TRBJ2-3; 13 nucleotides align to TRBD2. This CDR3 is 17 amino acids long. The germline V gene has CDR1 LNHNV and CDR2 YYDKDF (reference sequence). The trim removed 0 bases at V and 4 bases at J, leaving 4 bases unmatched. The CDR3 nucleotides read TGTGCCACCAGCAGAGATAGGACTAGCGGGAGCTCAGATACGCAGTATTTT. Residues: CATSRDRTSGSSDTQYF.

This clonotype was counted at least ten times. The chain uses TRBV7-2 and TRBJ1-2; a weak D match, TRBD1 (6 bases). Germline V gene data show CDR1 as SGHTA and CDR2 as FQGNSA. V was pared by 5 bases and J by 4 bases, with 20 bases between. The CDR3 covers 16 residues. CDR3 in amino acids: CASSEGEGKLLYGYTF. The CDR3 DNA follows: TGTGCCAGCAGCGAGGGGGAAGGCAAGCTCCTCTATGGCTACACCTTC.

This clonotype was counted ten times or more. V gene TRBV20-1 combines with J gene TRBJ2-7; 14 bases are a match to TRBD2. This CDR3 comprises 17 residues. Germline CDR1 reads DFQATT; CDR2 reads SNEGSKA (reference sequence). Losses at the gene ends were 3 bases for V and 3 bases for J; bases not matched to a gene: 10. In DNA form, the CDR3 reads TGCAGTGCTAGCTACTCGACTAGCGGGAGGGTGAACTACGAGCAGTACTTC. Protein sequence: CSASYSTSGRVNYEQYF.

In its sample, this clonotype was seen many times. This chain connects TRBV2 to TRBJ2-1, with 12 nucleotides matching TRBD1. The CDR3 length is 21 residues. The V gene's germline CDR1 is SNHLY and CDR2 FYNNEI. The V gene end was trimmed by 8 bases and the J gene end by 8 bases; junction bases not matched to a gene: 28. Written as DNA, the CDR3 is TGTGCCAGCGTACTATTTCTACCGGGACAGGGGGCTCGCGGGAGGGTCGATGAGCAGTTCTTC. Amino acids: CASVLFLPGQGARGRVDEQFF. The full variable domain, with the rest looked up from reference TRBV2 and TRBJ2-1, is EPEVTQTPSHQVTQMGQEVILRCVPISNHLYFYWYRQILGQKVEFLVSFYNNEISEKSEIFDDQFSVERPDGSNFTLKIRSTKLEDSAMYFCASVLFLPGQGARGRVDEQFFGPGTRLTVL.

Only a few counts were recorded for this clonotype. A junction boundary mismatches the germline segment, possibly from a read error. The rearrangement joins TRBV28 to TRBJ2-1; D remains ambiguous. Germline V gives CDR1 MDHEN, CDR2 SYDVKM. The CDR3 spans 14 residues. The CDR3 loop is CASSQASGLTEQFF. CDR3 sequence (DNA): TGCGCCAGCAGCCAAGCCTCCGGCCTTACTGAGCAGTTCTTC.

This clonotype was observed many times. The rearrangement links TRBV7-3 to TRBJ2-6; perhaps D is TRBD1 or TRBD2 (5 bases each). Germline V gives CDR1 SGHTA, CDR2 FQGTGA. The V end lost 1 base, the J end lost 2 bases, and 12 bases lay between the germline ends. The CDR3 has 17 amino acids. The CDR3 protein is CASSLRPRGTGANVLTF. CDR3 DNA: TGTGCCAGCAGCTTAAGGCCCCGGGGCACTGGGGCCAACGTCCTGACTTTC.

This clonotype was observed many times. The genes are TRBV12-3 or TRBV12-4 and TRBJ2-1; D not resolved. Trimming removed 5 bases at V and 7 bases at J, with 9 bases between. There are 12 residues in the CDR3. The CDR3 region is CASSPVGNEQFF. In DNA form, the CDR3 reads TGTGCCAGCAGTCCGGTGGGAAATGAGCAGTTCTTC.

This clonotype was found a few times. The gene calls are TRBV6-1 and TRBJ2-2; 7 bases agree with TRBD1. The germline V gene has CDR1 MNHNS and CDR2 SASEGT. CDR3 length: 18 amino acids. The J segment lost 2 bases and the V segment lost 5 bases, leaving 14 bases of the junction unmatched. The CDR3: CASSSLRPGQLNTGELFF. CDR3 sequence (DNA): TGTGCCAGCAGTTCCCTCAGGCCGGGACAGTTAAACACCGGGGAGCTGTTTTTT.

This clonotype was counted at least ten times. This rearrangement joins TRBV2 to TRBJ1-2; 7 bases are a match to TRBD1. V lost 8 bases, J lost 2 bases, and 8 bases stayed unmatched. This CDR3 contains 14 residues. Germline V gene sequence: CDR1 SNHLY, CDR2 FYNNEI. CDR3: CASHPRQGNYGYTF. The CDR3 DNA follows: TGTGCCAGCCACCCCCGACAGGGCAACTATGGCTACACCTTC.

This clonotype came up many times. The V gene is TRBV7-6, the J gene TRBJ2-3, with 10 nucleotides matching TRBD2. CDR3 size: 19 residues. CDR1 is SGHVS and CDR2 is FNYEAQ in the germline V gene. Unmatched junction bases numbered 9, after V lost 0 bases and J lost 0 bases. The chain's CDR3 is CASSLALWTSGVSTDTQYF. DNA of the CDR3: TGTGCCAGCAGCTTAGCGCTGTGGACTAGCGGAGTTAGCACAGATACGCAGTATTTT. The full variable domain, in which reference TRBV7-6 and TRBJ2-3 provide the parts outside the CDR3, is GAGVSQSPRYKVTKRGQDVALRCDPISGHVSLYWYRQALGQGPEFLTYFNYEAQQDKSGLPNDRFSAERPEGSISTLTIQRTEQRDSAMYRCASSLALWTSGVSTDTQYFGPGTRLTVL.

The rearrangement links TRBV29-1 to TRBJ2-7, with TRBD1 matching over 9 bases. The CDR3 runs 13 residues. V lost 7 bases to trimming and J lost 4 bases; unmatched junction nucleotides: 8. From germline, CDR1 is SQVTM and CDR2 ANQGSEA. The CDR3 DNA is TGCAGCGCCGGACAGGGGAGTATGTACGAGCAGTACTTC. It is translated as CSAGQGSMYEQYF.